This TCR beta chain originates from a study of blood T cell repertoires in COVID-19. Study information: Italy, Spain and the United States were the sources of the convalescent and acute COVID-19 samples.

Participant ages covered about 18 to 100 years across about two dozen US areas. The study counted Cohort 3 donors as recovered given two negative PCRs, clearance, or symptom resolution. Trimming took 4 bases from V and 6 from J, leaving 15 bases between them. This CDR3 is 14 amino acids long. Germline loops: CDR1 LGHDT, CDR2 YNNKEL (reference sequence). Authors' methods: The assay estimated nucleated cells by amplifying reference gene primers. Generated by immunoSEQ multiplex PCR, the TCRdb table keeps only in-frame clones and is missing some. The DNA was the basis for D and trimming; V, J and clone size are from that table. The data hold hundreds of thousands of clones, with approximately 88% observed a single time.

This TCR came from a woman aged 18 to 35 who had recovered from COVID-19. Sequencing used PBMCs or T cells enriched from blood (not recorded which). The rearrangement uses TRBV3-1 (or the pseudogene TRBV3-2) and TRBJ1-2, with a possible D match to TRBD1 (5 bases). This chain's CDR3 is CASSRAGEEDGYTF. For the CDR3, the DNA is TGTGCCAGCAGCCGAGCGGGGGAGGAGGATGGCTACACCTTC.